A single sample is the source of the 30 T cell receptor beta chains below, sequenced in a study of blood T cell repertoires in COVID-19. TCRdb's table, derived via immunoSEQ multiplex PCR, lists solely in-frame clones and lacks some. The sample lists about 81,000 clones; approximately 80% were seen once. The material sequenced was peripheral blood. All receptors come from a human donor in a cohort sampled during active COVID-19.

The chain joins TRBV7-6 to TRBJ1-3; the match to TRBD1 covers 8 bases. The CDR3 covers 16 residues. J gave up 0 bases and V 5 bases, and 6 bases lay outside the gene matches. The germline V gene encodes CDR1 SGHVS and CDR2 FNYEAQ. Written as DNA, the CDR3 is TGTGCCAGCAGCGGATACAGGGGGTCCTCTGGAAACACCATATATTTT. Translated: CASSGYRGSSGNTIYF. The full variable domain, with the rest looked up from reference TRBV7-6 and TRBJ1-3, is GAGVSQSPRYKVTKRGQDVALRCDPISGHVSLYWYRQALGQGPEFLTYFNYEAQQDKSGLPNDRFSAERPEGSISTLTIQRTEQRDSAMYRCASSGYRGSSGNTIYFGEGSWLTVV.

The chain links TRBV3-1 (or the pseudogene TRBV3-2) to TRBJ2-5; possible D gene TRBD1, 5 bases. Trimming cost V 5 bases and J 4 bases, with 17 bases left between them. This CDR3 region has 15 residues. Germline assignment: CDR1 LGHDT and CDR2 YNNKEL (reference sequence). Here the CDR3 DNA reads TGTGCCAGCAGCTTACCCGGACAAGGCACAGAGACCCAGTACTTC. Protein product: CASSLPGQGTETQYF.

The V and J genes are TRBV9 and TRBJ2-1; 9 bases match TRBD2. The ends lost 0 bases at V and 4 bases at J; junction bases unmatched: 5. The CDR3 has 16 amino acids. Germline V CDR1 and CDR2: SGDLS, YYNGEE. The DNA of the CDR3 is TGTGCCAGCAGCGTAGGGGGGACTAGCCTTTACAATGAGCAGTTCTTC. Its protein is CASSVGGTSLYNEQFF.

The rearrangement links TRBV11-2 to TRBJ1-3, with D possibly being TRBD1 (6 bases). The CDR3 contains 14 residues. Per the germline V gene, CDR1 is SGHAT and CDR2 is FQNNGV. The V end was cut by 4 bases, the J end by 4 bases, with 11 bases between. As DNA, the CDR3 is TGTGCCAGCAGCTCGCGACAGGCAGGAAACACCATATATTTT. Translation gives CASSSRQAGNTIYF.

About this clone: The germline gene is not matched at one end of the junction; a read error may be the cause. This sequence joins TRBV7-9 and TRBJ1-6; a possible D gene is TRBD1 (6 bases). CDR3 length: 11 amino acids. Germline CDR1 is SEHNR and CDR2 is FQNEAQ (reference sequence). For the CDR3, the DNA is TGTGCCAGCAGCTCAGTGGGGACACCCTCCTTT. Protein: CASSSVGTPSF.

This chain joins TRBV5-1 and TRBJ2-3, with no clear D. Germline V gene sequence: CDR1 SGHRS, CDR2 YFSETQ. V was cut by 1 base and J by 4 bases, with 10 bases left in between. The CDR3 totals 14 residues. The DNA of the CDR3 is TGCGCCAGCAGCTTGAATGTGGCCCCAGATACGCAGTATTTT. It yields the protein CASSLNVAPDTQYF.

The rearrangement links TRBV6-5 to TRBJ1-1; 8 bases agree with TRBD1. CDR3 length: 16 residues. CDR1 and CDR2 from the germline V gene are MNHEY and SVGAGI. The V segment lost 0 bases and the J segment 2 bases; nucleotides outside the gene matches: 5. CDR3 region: CASSYSTGVGNTEAFF. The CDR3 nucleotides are TGTGCCAGCAGTTACTCGACAGGGGTGGGAAACACTGAAGCTTTCTTT.

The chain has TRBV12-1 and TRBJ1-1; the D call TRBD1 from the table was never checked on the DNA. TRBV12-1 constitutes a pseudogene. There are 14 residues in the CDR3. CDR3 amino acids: CASSTTQGDTEAFF. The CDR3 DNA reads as TGTGCCAGCAGCACTACACAGGGGGACACTGAAGCTTTCTTT.

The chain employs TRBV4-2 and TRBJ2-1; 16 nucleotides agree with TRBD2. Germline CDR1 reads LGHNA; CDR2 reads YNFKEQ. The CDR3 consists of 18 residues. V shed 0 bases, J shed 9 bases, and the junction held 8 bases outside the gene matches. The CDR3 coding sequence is TGTGCCAGCAGCCAAGACCCGGGGACTAGCGGGGGGGCCGGTGAGCAGTTCTTC. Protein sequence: CASSQDPGTSGGAGEQFF.

For the CDR3, the DNA is TGCGCCAGCAGGCCAAACAGGGGGCGCCCAGATACGCAGTATTTT. Translation: CASRPNRGRPDTQYF. The chain couples TRBV5-1 to TRBJ2-3; 9 bases fit TRBD1. Germline loops: CDR1 SGHRS, CDR2 YFSETQ. The CDR3 is made up of 15 amino acids. Trimming cost V 5 bases and J 4 bases; bases outside gene matches: 8.

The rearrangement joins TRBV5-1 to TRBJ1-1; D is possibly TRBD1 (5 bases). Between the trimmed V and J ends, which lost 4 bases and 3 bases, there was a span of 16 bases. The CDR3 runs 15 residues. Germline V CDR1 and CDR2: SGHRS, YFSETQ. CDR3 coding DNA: TGCGCCAGCAGCGGCACCTTGGGGGGTGACACTGAAGCTTTCTTT. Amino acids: CASSGTLGGDTEAFF.

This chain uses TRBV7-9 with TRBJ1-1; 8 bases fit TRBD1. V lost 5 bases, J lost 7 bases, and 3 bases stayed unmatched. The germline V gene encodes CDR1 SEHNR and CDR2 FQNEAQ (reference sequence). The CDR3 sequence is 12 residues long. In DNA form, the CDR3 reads TGTGCCAGCAGCGGACAGGGCGGTGAAGCTTTCTTT. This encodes CASSGQGGEAFF.

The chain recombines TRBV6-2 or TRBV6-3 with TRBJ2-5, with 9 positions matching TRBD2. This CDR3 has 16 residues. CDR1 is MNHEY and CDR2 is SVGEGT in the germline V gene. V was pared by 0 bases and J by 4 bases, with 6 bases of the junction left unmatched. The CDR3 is CASSYSTAGGRETQYF. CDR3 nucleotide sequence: TGTGCCAGCAGTTACTCTACGGCGGGGGGGAGAGAGACCCAGTACTTC.

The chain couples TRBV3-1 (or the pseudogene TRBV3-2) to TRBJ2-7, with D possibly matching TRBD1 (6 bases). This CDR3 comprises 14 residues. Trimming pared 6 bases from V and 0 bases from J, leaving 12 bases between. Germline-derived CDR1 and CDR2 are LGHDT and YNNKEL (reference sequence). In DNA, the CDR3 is TGTGCCAGCAGGGCAGGGGTGGGCTCCTACGAGCAGTACTTC. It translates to CASRAGVGSYEQYF.

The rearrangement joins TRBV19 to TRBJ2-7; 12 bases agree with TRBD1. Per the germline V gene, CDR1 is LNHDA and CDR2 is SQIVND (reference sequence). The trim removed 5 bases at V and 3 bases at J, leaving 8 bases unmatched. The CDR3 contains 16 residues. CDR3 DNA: TGTGCCAGTAGTCGCGGGACAGGGGGCACGATCTACGAGCAGTACTTC. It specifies CASSRGTGGTIYEQYF.

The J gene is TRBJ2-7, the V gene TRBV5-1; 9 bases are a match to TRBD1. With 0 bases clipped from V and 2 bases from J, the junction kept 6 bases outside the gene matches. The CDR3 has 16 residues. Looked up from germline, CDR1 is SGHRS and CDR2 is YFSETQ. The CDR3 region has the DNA TGCGCCAGCAGCTTGGGCCCCCGGGACAGGGCCTACGAGCAGTACTTC. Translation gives CASSLGPRDRAYEQYF.

This CDR3 is CASSQVTSGGHPEQYF. CDR3 nucleotides: TGTGCCAGCAGCCAAGTTACCAGCGGGGGGCATCCCGAGCAGTACTTC. The J gene is TRBJ2-7, the V gene TRBV4-2; 9 bases align to TRBD2. Germline V CDR1 and CDR2: LGHNA, YNFKEQ. The CDR3 contains 16 residues. J lost 6 bases, V lost 1 base, and 10 bases had no gene match.

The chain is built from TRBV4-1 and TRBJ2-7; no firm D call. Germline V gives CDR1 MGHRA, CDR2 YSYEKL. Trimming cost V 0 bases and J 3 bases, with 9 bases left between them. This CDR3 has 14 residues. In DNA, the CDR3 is TGCGCCAGCAGCCAAGATATCGCAGGCTACGAGCAGTACTTC. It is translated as CASSQDIAGYEQYF.

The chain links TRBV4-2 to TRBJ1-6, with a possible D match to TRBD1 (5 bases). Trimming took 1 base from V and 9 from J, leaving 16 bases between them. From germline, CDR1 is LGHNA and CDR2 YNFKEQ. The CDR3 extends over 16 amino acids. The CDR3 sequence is CASSQGGLGGGSPLHF. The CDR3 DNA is TGTGCCAGCAGCCAAGGAGGTTTGGGGGGGGGTTCACCCCTCCACTTT.

This chain's CDR3 is CASSQLPGTGNEKLFF. The CDR3 DNA reads as TGTGCCAGCAGCCAGCTACCCGGGACAGGGAATGAAAAACTGTTTTTT. V usage is TRBV3-1 (or the pseudogene TRBV3-2) and J usage is TRBJ1-4, with 9 bases aligning to TRBD1. Germline assignment: CDR1 LGHDT and CDR2 YNNKEL (reference sequence). The ends lost 3 bases at V and 5 bases at J; junction bases unmatched: 7. The CDR3 totals 16 residues.

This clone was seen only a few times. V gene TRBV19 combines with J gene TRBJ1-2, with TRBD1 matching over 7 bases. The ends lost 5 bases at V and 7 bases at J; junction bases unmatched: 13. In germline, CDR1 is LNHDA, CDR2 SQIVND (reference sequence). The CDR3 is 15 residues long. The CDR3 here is CASSPRQGGRFGYTF. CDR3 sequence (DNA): TGTGCCAGTAGTCCGCGACAGGGTGGGAGGTTTGGCTACACCTTC.

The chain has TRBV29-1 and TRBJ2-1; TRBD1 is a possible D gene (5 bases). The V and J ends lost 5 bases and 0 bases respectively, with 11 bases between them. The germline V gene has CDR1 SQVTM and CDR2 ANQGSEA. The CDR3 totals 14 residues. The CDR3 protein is CSVPSRVSYNEQFF. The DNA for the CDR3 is TGCAGCGTTCCGAGCAGGGTCTCCTACAATGAGCAGTTCTTC.

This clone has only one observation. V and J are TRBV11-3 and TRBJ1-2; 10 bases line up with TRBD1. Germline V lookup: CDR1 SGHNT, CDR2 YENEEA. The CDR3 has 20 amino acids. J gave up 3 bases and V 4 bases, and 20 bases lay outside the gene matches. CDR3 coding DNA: TGTGCCAGCAGCTACAACAAACAAACGACAGGGGGCAAGAGGGACTATGGCTACACCTTC. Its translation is CASSYNKQTTGGKRDYGYTF.

This chain's CDR3 is CASSLDRAIGYTF. CDR3 sequence (DNA): TGTGCCAGCAGTCTCGACAGGGCGATCGGCTACACCTTC. The chain has TRBV6-5 and TRBJ1-2, with TRBD1 matching over 7 bases. With 5 bases clipped from V and 8 bases from J, the junction kept 8 bases outside the gene matches. This CDR3 contains 13 residues. Germline lookup yields CDR1 MNHEY and CDR2 SVGAGI.

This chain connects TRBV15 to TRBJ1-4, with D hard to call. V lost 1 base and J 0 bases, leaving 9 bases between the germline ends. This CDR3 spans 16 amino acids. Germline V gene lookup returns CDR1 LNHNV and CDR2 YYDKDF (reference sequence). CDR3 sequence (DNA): TGTGCCACCAGCAGAGGGGCCATCGCAACTAATGAAAAACTGTTTTTT. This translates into CATSRGAIATNEKLFF.

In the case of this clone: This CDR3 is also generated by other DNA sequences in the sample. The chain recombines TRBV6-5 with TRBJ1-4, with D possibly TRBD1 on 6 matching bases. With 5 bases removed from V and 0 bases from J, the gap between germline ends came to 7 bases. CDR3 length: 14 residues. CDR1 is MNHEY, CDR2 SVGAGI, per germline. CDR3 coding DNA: TGTGCCAGCAGTCGGACAGCAACTAATGAAAAACTGTTTTTT. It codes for CASSRTATNEKLFF.

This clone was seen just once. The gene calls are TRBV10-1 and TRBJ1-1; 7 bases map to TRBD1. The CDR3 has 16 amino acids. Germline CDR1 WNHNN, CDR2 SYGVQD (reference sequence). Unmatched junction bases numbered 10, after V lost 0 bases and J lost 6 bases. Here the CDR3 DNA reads TGCGCCAGCAGTGAGTCTAAGGGGGCGCTCATCGCTGAAGCTTTCTTT. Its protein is CASSESKGALIAEAFF.

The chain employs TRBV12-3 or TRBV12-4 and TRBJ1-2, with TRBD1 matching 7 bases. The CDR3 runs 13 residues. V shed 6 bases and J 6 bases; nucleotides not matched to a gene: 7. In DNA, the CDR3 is TGTGCCAGCAGGAAGATAGACAGGGATGGCTACACCTTC. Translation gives CASRKIDRDGYTF.

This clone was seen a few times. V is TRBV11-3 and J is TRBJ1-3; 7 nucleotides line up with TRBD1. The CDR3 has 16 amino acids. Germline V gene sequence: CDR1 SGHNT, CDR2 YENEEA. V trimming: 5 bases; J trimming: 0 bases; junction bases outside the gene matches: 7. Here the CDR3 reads CASSKDRASSGNTIYF. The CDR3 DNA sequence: TGTGCCAGCAGCAAAGACAGGGCGAGCTCTGGAAACACCATATATTTT.

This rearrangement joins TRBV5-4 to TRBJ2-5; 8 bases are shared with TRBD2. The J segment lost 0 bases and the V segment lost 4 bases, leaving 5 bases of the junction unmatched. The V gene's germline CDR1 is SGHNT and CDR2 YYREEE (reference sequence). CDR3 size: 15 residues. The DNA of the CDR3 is TGTGCCAGCAGCCCGGTAGCGGGGTACCAAGAGACCCAGTACTTC. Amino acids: CASSPVAGYQETQYF. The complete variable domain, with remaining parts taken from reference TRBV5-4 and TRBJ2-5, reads ETGVTQSPTHLIKTRGQQVTLRCSSQSGHNTVSWYQQALGQGPQFIFQYYREEENGRGNFPPRFSGLQFPNYSSELNVNALELDDSALYLCASSPVAGYQETQYFGPGTRLLVL.